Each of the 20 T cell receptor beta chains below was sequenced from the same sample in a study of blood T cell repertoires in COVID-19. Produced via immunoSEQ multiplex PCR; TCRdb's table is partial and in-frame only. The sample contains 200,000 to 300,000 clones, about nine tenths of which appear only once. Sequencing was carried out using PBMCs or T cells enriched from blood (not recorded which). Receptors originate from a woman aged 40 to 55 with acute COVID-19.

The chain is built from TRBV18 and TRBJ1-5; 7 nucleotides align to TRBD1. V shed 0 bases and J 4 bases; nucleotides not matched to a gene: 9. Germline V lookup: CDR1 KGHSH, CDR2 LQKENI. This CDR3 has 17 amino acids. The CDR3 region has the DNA TGTGCCAGCTCACCACCGACCGGGACAGTTCTTAATCAGCCCCAGCATTTT. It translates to CASSPPTGTVLNQPQHF. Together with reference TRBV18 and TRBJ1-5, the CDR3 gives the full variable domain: NAGVMQNPRHLVRRRGQEARLRCSPMKGHSHVYWYRQLPEEGLKFMVYLQKENIIDESGMPKERFSAEFPKEGPSILRIQQVVRGDSAAYFCASSPPTGTVLNQPQHFGDGTRLSIL.

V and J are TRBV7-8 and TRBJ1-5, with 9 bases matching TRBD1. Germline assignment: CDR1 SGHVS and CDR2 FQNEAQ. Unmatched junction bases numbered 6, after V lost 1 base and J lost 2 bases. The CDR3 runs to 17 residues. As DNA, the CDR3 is TGTGCCAGCAGCTTAGGGGGGACAGGGTCTGGCAATCAGCCCCAGCATTTT. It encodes CASSLGGTGSGNQPQHF.

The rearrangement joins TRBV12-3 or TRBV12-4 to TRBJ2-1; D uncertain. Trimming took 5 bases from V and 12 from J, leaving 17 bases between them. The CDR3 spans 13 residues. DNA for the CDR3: TGTGCCAGCAGTGTGATCCCCCGGTACCGGCAGTTCTTC. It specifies CASSVIPRYRQFF.

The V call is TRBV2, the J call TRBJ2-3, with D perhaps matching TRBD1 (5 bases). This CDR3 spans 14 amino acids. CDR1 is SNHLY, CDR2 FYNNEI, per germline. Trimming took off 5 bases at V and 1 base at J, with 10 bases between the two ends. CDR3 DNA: TGTGCCAGCAGTATGGACACTGGCACAGATACGCAGTATTTT. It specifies CASSMDTGTDTQYF.

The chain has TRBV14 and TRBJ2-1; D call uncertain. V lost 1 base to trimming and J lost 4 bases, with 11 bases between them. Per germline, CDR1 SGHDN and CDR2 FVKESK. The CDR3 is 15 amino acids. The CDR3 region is CASSQGGTLYNEQFF. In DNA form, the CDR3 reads TGTGCCAGCAGCCAAGGAGGTACCTTGTACAATGAGCAGTTCTTC.

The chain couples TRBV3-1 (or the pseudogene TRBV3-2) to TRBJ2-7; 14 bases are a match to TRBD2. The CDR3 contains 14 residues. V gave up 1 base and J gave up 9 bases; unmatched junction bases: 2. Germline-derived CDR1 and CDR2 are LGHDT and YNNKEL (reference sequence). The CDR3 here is CASSQVGTSGGQYF. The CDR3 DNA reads TGTGCCAGCAGCCAAGTCGGGACTAGCGGGGGGCAGTACTTC.

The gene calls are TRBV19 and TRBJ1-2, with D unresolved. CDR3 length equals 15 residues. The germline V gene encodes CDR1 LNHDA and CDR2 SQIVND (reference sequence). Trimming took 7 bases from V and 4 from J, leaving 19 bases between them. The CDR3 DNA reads TGTGCCAGTACCATGGTAGCAGCTACTCTCTATGGCTACACCTTC. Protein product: CASTMVAATLYGYTF.

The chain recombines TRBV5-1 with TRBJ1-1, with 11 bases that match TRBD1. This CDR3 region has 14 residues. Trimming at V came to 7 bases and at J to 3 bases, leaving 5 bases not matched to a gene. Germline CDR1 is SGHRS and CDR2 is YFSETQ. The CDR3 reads CASFRDRGDTEAFF. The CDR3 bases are TGCGCCAGCTTTAGGGACAGGGGGGACACTGAAGCTTTCTTT. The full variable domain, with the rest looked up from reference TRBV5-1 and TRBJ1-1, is KAGVTQTPRYLIKTRGQQVTLSCSPISGHRSVSWYQQTPGQGLQFLFEYFSETQRNKGNFPGRFSGRQFSNSRSEMNVSTLELGDSALYLCASFRDRGDTEAFFGQGTRLTVV.

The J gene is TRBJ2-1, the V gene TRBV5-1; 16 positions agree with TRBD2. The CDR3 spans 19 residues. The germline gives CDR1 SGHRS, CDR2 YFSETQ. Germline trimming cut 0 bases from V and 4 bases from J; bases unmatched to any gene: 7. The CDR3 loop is CASSLAGTSGGAAYNEQFF. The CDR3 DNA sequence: TGCGCCAGCAGCTTGGCTGGGACTAGCGGGGGGGCCGCATACAATGAGCAGTTCTTC. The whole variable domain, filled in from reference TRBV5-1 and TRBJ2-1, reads KAGVTQTPRYLIKTRGQQVTLSCSPISGHRSVSWYQQTPGQGLQFLFEYFSETQRNKGNFPGRFSGRQFSNSRSEMNVSTLELGDSALYLCASSLAGTSGGAAYNEQFFGPGTRLTVL.

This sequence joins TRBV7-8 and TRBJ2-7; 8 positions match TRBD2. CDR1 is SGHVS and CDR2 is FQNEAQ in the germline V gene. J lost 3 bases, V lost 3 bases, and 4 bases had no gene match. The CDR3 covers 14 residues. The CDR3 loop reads CASSLGLELYEQYF. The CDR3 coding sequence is TGTGCCAGCAGCTTGGGACTAGAGCTCTACGAGCAGTACTTC. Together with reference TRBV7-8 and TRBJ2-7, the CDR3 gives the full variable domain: GAGVSQSPRYKVAKRGQDVALRCDPISGHVSLFWYQQALGQGPEFLTYFQNEAQLDKSGLPSDRFFAERPEGSVSTLKIQRTQQEDSAVYLCASSLGLELYEQYFGPGTRLTVT.

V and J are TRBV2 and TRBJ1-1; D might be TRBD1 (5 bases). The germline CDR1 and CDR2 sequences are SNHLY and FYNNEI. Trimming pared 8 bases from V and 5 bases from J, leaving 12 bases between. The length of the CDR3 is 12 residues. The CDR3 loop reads CASEPGFTEAFF. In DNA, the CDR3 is TGTGCCAGCGAGCCAGGGTTTACTGAAGCTTTCTTT.

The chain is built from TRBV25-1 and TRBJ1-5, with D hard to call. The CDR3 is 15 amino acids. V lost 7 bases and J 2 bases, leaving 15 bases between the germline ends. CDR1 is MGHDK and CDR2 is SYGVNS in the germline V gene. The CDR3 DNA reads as TGTGCCAGCATTCCCGGGAGGATCCGCAATCAGCCCCAGCATTTT. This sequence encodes CASIPGRIRNQPQHF.

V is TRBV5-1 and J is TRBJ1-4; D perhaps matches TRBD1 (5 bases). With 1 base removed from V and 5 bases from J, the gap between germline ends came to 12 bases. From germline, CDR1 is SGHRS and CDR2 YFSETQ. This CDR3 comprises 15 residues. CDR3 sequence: CASSLSGGGNEKLFF. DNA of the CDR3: TGCGCCAGCAGCTTGAGTGGCGGGGGAAATGAAAAACTGTTTTTT. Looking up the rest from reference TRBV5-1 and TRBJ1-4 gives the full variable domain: KAGVTQTPRYLIKTRGQQVTLSCSPISGHRSVSWYQQTPGQGLQFLFEYFSETQRNKGNFPGRFSGRQFSNSRSEMNVSTLELGDSALYLCASSLSGGGNEKLFFGSGTQLSVL.

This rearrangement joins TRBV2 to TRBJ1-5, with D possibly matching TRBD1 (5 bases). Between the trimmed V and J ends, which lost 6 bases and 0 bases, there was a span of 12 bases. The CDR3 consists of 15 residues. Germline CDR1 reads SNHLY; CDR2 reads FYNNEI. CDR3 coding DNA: TGTGCCAGCAGGGCCACAGGTAGTAGCAATCAGCCCCAGCATTTT. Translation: CASRATGSSNQPQHF.

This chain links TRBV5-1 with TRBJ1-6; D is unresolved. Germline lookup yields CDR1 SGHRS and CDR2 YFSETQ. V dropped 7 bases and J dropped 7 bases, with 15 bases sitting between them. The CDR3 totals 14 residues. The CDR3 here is CASRELMGNSPLHF. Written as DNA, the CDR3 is TGCGCCAGCCGGGAGCTCATGGGGAATTCACCCCTCCACTTT.

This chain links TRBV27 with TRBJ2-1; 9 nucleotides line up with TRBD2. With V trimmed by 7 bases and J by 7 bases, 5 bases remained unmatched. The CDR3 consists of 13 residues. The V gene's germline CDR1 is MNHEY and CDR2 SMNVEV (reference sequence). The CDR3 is CASKAGGGNEQFF. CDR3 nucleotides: TGTGCCAGCAAGGCGGGAGGGGGTAATGAGCAGTTCTTC.

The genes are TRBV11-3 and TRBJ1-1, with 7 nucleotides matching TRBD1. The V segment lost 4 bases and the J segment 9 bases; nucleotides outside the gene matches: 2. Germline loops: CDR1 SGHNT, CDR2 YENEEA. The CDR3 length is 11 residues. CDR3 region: CASSSDRKAFF. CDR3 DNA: TGTGCCAGCAGCTCGGACAGGAAAGCTTTCTTT.

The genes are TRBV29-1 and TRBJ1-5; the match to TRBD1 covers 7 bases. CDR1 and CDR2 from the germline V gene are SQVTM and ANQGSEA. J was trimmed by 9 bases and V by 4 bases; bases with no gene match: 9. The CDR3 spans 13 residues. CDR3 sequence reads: CSVVGGPGGPQHF. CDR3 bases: TGCAGCGTTGTTGGGGGGCCAGGGGGGCCCCAGCATTTT. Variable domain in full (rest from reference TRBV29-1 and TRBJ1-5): SAVISQKPSRDICQRGTSLTIQCQVDSQVTMMFWYRQQPGQSLTLIATANQGSEATYESGFVIDKFPISRPNLTFSTLTVSNMSPEDSSIYLCSVVGGPGGPQHFGDGTRLSIL.

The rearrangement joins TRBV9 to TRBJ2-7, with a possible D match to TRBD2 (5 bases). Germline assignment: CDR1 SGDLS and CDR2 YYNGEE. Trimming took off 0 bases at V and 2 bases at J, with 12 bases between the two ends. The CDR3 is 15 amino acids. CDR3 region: CASSVAPGSPYEQYF. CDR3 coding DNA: TGTGCCAGCAGCGTAGCCCCGGGGTCGCCCTACGAGCAGTACTTC.

CDR3 region: CASGPLVAWQYF. The CDR3 bases are TGTGCTAGTGGCCCCCTCGTCGCGTGGCAGTACTTC. The chain has TRBV12-5 and TRBJ2-7; D not certain. The CDR3 extends over 12 amino acids. V lost 6 bases and J lost 9, with 15 bases in between. CDR1 is LGHNT and CDR2 is FRNRAP in the germline V gene.